Following are 8 T cell receptor beta chains from one sample sequenced in a study of cytomegalovirus exposure and HLA in healthy donors. The PCR ran on 60 Vbeta and 13 Jbeta primers. Assay used: immunoSEQ multiplex PCR; TCRdb lists only in-frame clones, some missing. This sample yields 80,000 to 100,000 clones, of which around 73% are seen a single time; around 3.5% belongs to the top ten. Sequenced: PBMCs. All receptors come from a man in his forties in good health and CMV-seronegative.

The gene calls are TRBV29-1 and TRBJ1-2; D is undetermined. The germline V gene has CDR1 SQVTM and CDR2 ANQGSEA. Trimming took off 6 bases at V and 6 bases at J, with 11 bases between the two ends. The CDR3 loop spans 11 amino acids. This chain's CDR3 is CSVRGRDGYTF. CDR3 DNA: TGCAGCGTCCGAGGGCGCGATGGCTACACCTTC.

The chain carries TRBV5-4 and TRBJ2-5; D is unresolved. The CDR3 covers 12 residues. Per the germline V gene, CDR1 is SGHNT and CDR2 is YYREEE (reference sequence). V dropped 1 base and J dropped 2 bases, with 3 bases sitting between them. The CDR3 nucleotides are TGTGCCAGCAGCTTGCCTCAAGAGACCCAGTACTTC. It is translated as CASSLPQETQYF. Variable domain in full (rest from reference TRBV5-4 and TRBJ2-5): ETGVTQSPTHLIKTRGQQVTLRCSSQSGHNTVSWYQQALGQGPQFIFQYYREEENGRGNFPPRFSGLQFPNYSSELNVNALELDDSALYLCASSLPQETQYFGPGTRLLVL.

V and J are TRBV20-1 and TRBJ2-1, with 8 bases matching TRBD2. This CDR3 is built from 10 residues. Germline V gives CDR1 DFQATT, CDR2 SNEGSKA (reference sequence). With 8 bases clipped from V and 9 bases from J, the junction kept 3 bases outside the gene matches. The CDR3 DNA follows: TGCAGTTCCCGGGGGGGTGAGCAGTTCTTC. Translation gives CSSRGGEQFF.

This clone was counted a single time. J is TRBJ2-7 and V is TRBV5-6, with 7 bases fitting TRBD2. With 0 bases clipped from V and 0 bases from J, the junction kept 6 bases outside the gene matches. The CDR3 extends over 16 amino acids. The germline V gene has CDR1 SGHDT and CDR2 YYEEEE. The CDR3 DNA reads TGTGCCAGCAGCTTGGTGTTGGGGGGGAACTCCTACGAGCAGTACTTC. This codes for CASSLVLGGNSYEQYF.

There are a few counts of this clone. This chain joins TRBV19 and TRBJ1-1, with TRBD1 matching over 7 bases. With 4 bases clipped from V and 0 bases from J, the junction kept 8 bases outside the gene matches. The germline V gene encodes CDR1 LNHDA and CDR2 SQIVND (reference sequence). The CDR3 runs 16 residues. This CDR3 is CASSTLTTGMNTEAFF. For the CDR3, the DNA is TGTGCCAGTAGTACCCTTACGACAGGGATGAACACTGAAGCTTTCTTT.

The chain is built from TRBV30 and TRBJ2-3, with 15 bases fitting TRBD2. The ends lost 1 base at V and 8 bases at J; junction bases unmatched: 10. The CDR3 spans 17 residues. Germline-derived CDR1 and CDR2 are GTSNPN and SVGIG (reference sequence). For the CDR3, the DNA is TGTGCCTGGAGTGATTCGGGACTAGCGGGAGGCGGGGGTACGCAGTATTTT. Translated: CAWSDSGLAGGGGTQYF.

This clone was seen only once. The V gene is TRBV30, the J gene TRBJ1-6; the match to TRBD1 covers 7 bases. Germline CDR1 is GTSNPN and CDR2 is SVGIG (reference sequence). The trim removed 3 bases at V and 10 bases at J, leaving 12 bases unmatched. The CDR3 has 15 amino acids. The CDR3 loop reads CAWRAGGPGGSPLHF. CDR3 nucleotide sequence: TGTGCCTGGAGGGCAGGGGGGCCTGGGGGGTCACCCCTCCACTTT.

J is TRBJ1-1 and V is TRBV5-6; 7 bases are shared with TRBD1. Trimming cost V 4 bases and J 1 base; bases outside gene matches: 16. Germline CDR1 and CDR2: SGHDT and YYEEEE. The CDR3 has 18 residues. The CDR3: CASSPQRGLGVGNTEAFF. DNA for the CDR3: TGTGCCAGCAGCCCCCAGAGGGGGCTAGGGGTCGGGAACACTGAAGCTTTCTTT.